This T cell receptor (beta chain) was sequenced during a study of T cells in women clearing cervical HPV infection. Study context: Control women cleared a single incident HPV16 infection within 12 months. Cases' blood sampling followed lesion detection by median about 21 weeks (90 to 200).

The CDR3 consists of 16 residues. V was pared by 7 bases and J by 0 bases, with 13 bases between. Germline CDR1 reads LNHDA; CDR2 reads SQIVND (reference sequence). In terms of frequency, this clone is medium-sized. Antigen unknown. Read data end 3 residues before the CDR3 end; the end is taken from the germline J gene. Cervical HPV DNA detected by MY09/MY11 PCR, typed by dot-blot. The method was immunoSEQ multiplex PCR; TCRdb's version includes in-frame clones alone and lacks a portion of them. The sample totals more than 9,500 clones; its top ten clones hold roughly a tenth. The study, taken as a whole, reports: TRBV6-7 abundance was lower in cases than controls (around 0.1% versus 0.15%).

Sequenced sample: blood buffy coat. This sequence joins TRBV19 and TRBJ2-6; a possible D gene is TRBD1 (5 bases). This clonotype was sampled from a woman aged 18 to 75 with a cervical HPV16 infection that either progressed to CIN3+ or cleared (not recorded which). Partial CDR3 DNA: TGTGCCAGTAATAAACAGGAACTCTCTGGGGCCAACGTC. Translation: CASNKQELSGANV. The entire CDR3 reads CASNKQELSGANVLTF.